This paragraph covers one T cell receptor beta chain sequence. Germline V gives CDR1 SGHRS, CDR2 YFSETQ. This CDR3 has 16 amino acids. The V segment lost 4 bases and the J segment 3 bases; nucleotides outside the gene matches: 8. This sample stems from a study of T-cell reconstitution after alpha-beta-depleted transplantation in children. As it was prepared, the TCRbeta library received unique molecular identifiers. MiXCR was run by TCRdb on the PCR reads, yielding one entry per CDR3 protein. The sample lists 530,000 or so distinct CDR3 sequences, over 20% occurring once. The receptor's source is a boy under two years old with Wiskott-Aldrich syndrome, due to receive a stem cell transplant. Sequenced material: PBMCs, taken before TCRalphabeta/CD19-depleted stem cell transplant. The chain recombines TRBV5-1 with TRBJ2-3; the match to TRBD2 covers 10 bases. CDR3 loop: CASSSSGTSVTDTQYF. The CDR3 DNA follows: TGCGCCAGCAGCAGCTCCGGGACTAGCGTTACAGATACGCAGTATTTT. Supplemented by reference TRBV5-1 and TRBJ2-3, the full variable domain reads KAGVTQTPRYLIKTRGQQVTLSCSPISGHRSVSWYQQTPGQGLQFLFEYFSETQRNKGNFPGRFSGRQFSNSRSEMNVSTLELGDSALYLCASSSSGTSVTDTQYFGPGTRLTVL.